One and the same sample provided the 20 T cell receptor beta chains below, sequenced in a study of T cells in localized non-small cell lung cancer. Some clones are missing from TCRdb's copy, which holds only in-frame ones; the method was immunoSEQ multiplex PCR. The sample has about 51,000 clones; roughly 79% are singletons. The sample in question was peripheral blood mononuclear cells, obtained before any cancer treatment. The source is a man aged 35 to 70 with stage III lung adenocarcinoma.

The chain employs TRBV6-1 and TRBJ2-5; weak D call: TRBD2 (6 bases). V was trimmed by 6 bases and J by 1 base, leaving 15 bases between them. Looked up from germline, CDR1 is MNHNS and CDR2 is SASEGT. The CDR3 extends over 15 amino acids. CDR3 nucleotide sequence: TGTGCCAGCAGGGGGGGTTTGGGAGCCCAAGAGACCCAGTACTTC. Translating gives CASRGGLGAQETQYF.

The V gene is TRBV6-5, the J gene TRBJ2-7, with 11 positions matching TRBD2. Germline V gene data show CDR1 as MNHEY and CDR2 as SVGAGI. The CDR3 totals 14 residues. Losses at the gene ends were 6 bases for V and 3 bases for J; bases not matched to a gene: 4. CDR3 in DNA: TGTGCCAGCAGCCCTAGCGGGGGGCTCTACGAGCAGTACTTC. It codes for CASSPSGGLYEQYF.

The V gene is TRBV25-1, the J gene TRBJ2-7, with D perhaps matching TRBD2 (6 bases). V gave up 0 bases and J gave up 2 bases, with 14 bases separating them. The CDR3 covers 16 residues. Germline CDR1 and CDR2: MGHDK and SYGVNS. CDR3 region: CASSEYGGSSAYEQYF. The CDR3 region has the DNA TGTGCCAGCAGTGAATATGGGGGGTCTTCGGCCTACGAGCAGTACTTC.

This rearrangement joins TRBV29-1 to TRBJ1-1, with a weak D call TRBD1 (5 bases). Germline loops: CDR1 SQVTM, CDR2 ANQGSEA. The CDR3 is made up of 11 amino acids. V lost 5 bases and J lost 9, with 13 bases in between. CDR3 residues: CSVRGYNKAFF. Written as DNA, the CDR3 is TGCAGCGTTAGGGGTTACAACAAAGCTTTCTTT. The complete variable domain, with remaining parts taken from reference TRBV29-1 and TRBJ1-1, reads SAVISQKPSRDICQRGTSLTIQCQVDSQVTMMFWYRQQPGQSLTLIATANQGSEATYESGFVIDKFPISRPNLTFSTLTVSNMSPEDSSIYLCSVRGYNKAFFGQGTRLTVV.

The chain employs TRBV29-1 and TRBJ2-7; the match to TRBD1 covers 10 bases. The V gene's germline CDR1 is SQVTM and CDR2 ANQGSEA. J was trimmed by 5 bases and V by 3 bases; bases with no gene match: 7. The CDR3 runs 14 residues. In nucleotides, the CDR3 is TGCAGCGTTGATTCCGGACAGGGGGGCCACGAGCAGTACTTC. This gives the protein CSVDSGQGGHEQYF.

This clone was found once. The chain links TRBV2 to TRBJ2-2; no reliable D call. The CDR3 has 15 residues. Germline V gene lookup returns CDR1 SNHLY and CDR2 FYNNEI. Deletions cut 7 bases from V and 0 bases from J, with 12 bases between. The CDR3: CASTERIANTGELFF. Here the CDR3 DNA reads TGTGCCAGCACGGAGCGAATCGCGAACACCGGGGAGCTGTTTTTT.

The CDR3 region is CASSLRLAGGETQYF. In nucleotides, the CDR3 is TGTGCCAGCAGCTTAAGACTAGCGGGGGGAGAGACCCAGTACTTC. This sequence joins TRBV7-2 and TRBJ2-5, with 13 bases that match TRBD2. Germline V gene sequence: CDR1 SGHTA, CDR2 FQGNSA. The CDR3 has 15 amino acids. V shed 2 bases and J 4 bases; nucleotides not matched to a gene: 1. Filled out from reference TRBV7-2 and TRBJ2-5, the complete variable domain reads GAGVSQSPSNKVTEKGKDVELRCDPISGHTALYWYRQSLGQGLEFLIYFQGNSAPDKSGLPSDRFSAERTGGSVSTLTIQRTQQEDSAVYLCASSLRLAGGETQYFGPGTRLLVL.

The gene calls are TRBV29-1 and TRBJ2-3, with D possibly being TRBD2 (5 bases). Trimming stripped 4 bases from V and 2 bases from J, with 13 bases between. The CDR3 has 14 amino acids. Per germline, CDR1 SQVTM and CDR2 ANQGSEA. CDR3 bases: TGCAGCGTTGTGGACTCACGACTCACAGATACGCAGTATTTT. It translates to CSVVDSRLTDTQYF.

CDR3 coding DNA: TGTGCCAGCTCAATTCCCCGACAGGTTGGGGGGAATGAGCAGTTCTTC. Its protein is CASSIPRQVGGNEQFF. This chain connects TRBV18 to TRBJ2-1; D might be TRBD1 or TRBD2, each matching 6 bases. The V gene lost 5 bases and the J gene lost 7 bases, with 21 bases spanning the gap. The germline CDR1 and CDR2 sequences are KGHSH and LQKENI. This CDR3 spans 16 amino acids. Full variable domain (missing parts from reference TRBV18 and TRBJ2-1): NAGVMQNPRHLVRRRGQEARLRCSPMKGHSHVYWYRQLPEEGLKFMVYLQKENIIDESGMPKERFSAEFPKEGPSILRIQQVVRGDSAAYFCASSIPRQVGGNEQFFGPGTRLTVL.

The CDR3 sequence is CASSFGWGYEQYF. CDR3 bases: TGTGCCAGCAGCTTCGGTTGGGGTTACGAGCAGTACTTC. V gene TRBV14 combines with J gene TRBJ2-7; no firm D call. CDR3 size: 13 residues. V was clipped by 5 bases and J by 4 bases, with 12 bases between them. Germline CDR1 SGHDN, CDR2 FVKESK. Complete variable domain (other parts from reference TRBV14 and TRBJ2-7): EAGVTQFPSHSVIEKGQTVTLRCDPISGHDNLYWYRRVMGKEIKFLLHFVKESKQDESGMPNNRFLAERTGGTYSTLKVQPAELEDSGVYFCASSFGWGYEQYFGPGTRLTVT.

The J gene is TRBJ2-7, the V gene TRBV19; 8 positions agree with TRBD2. Unmatched junction bases numbered 6, after V lost 5 bases and J lost 0 bases. The CDR3 length is 15 residues. Germline V gene sequence: CDR1 LNHDA, CDR2 SQIVND (reference sequence). The CDR3 DNA sequence: TGTGCCAGTAGTCCCCAGCGGGGGCCCTCCTACGAGCAGTACTTC. This gives the protein CASSPQRGPSYEQYF.

The rearrangement links TRBV29-1 to TRBJ2-3, with 9 nucleotides matching TRBD1. Trimming at V came to 6 bases and at J to 3 bases, leaving 10 bases not matched to a gene. The CDR3 has 15 residues. In germline, CDR1 is SQVTM, CDR2 ANQGSEA. The CDR3 spells CSVGPTGGGTDTQYF. The DNA for the CDR3 is TGCAGCGTGGGACCCACAGGGGGCGGAACAGATACGCAGTATTTT.

The chain combines TRBV5-4 with TRBJ2-7; D possibly corresponds to TRBD1 (6 bases). V was cut by 0 bases and J by 1 base, with 8 bases left in between. CDR1 is SGHNT and CDR2 is YYREEE in the germline V gene (reference sequence). The CDR3 is made up of 14 amino acids. The CDR3 here is CASSLGTASYEQYF. The DNA of the CDR3 is TGTGCCAGCAGCTTGGGGACAGCTTCCTACGAGCAGTACTTC.

V usage is TRBV7-2 and J usage is TRBJ2-5; 9 positions agree with TRBD1. CDR3 length equals 15 residues. CDR1 SGHTA and CDR2 FQGNSA come from the germline V gene. The V segment lost 6 bases and the J segment 2 bases; nucleotides outside the gene matches: 7. Here the CDR3 DNA reads TGTGCCAGCAGTTACGGACAGGGGAAACAAGAGACCCAGTACTTC. Translation gives CASSYGQGKQETQYF.

This clone occurred once. The CDR3 DNA sequence: TGTGCCAGCAGTGAAAGGGGCACAGATACGCAGTATTTT. Encoded protein: CASSERGTDTQYF. The V call is TRBV25-1, the J call TRBJ2-3; D uncertain. There are 13 residues in the CDR3. V gave up 2 bases and J gave up 1 base, with 4 bases separating them. Germline V gives CDR1 MGHDK, CDR2 SYGVNS.

V is TRBV19 and J is TRBJ2-1; D gene uncertain. V was cut by 7 bases and J by 4 bases, with 11 bases left in between. The CDR3 is 13 residues long. Germline assignment: CDR1 LNHDA and CDR2 SQIVND (reference sequence). Written as DNA, the CDR3 is TGTGCCAGTACCCAAGACGGTTACAATGAGCAGTTCTTC. Encoded protein: CASTQDGYNEQFF.

This clone appeared once. This sequence joins TRBV2 and TRBJ2-5; D ambiguous. V was clipped by 2 bases and J by 4 bases, with 5 bases between them. Germline values: CDR1 SNHLY, CDR2 FYNNEI. The CDR3 is made up of 12 amino acids. In nucleotides, the CDR3 is TGTGCCAGCAGTGAATGGCGAGAGACCCAGTACTTC. Amino acids: CASSEWRETQYF.

The chain combines TRBV27 with TRBJ1-1, with D possibly being TRBD1 (5 bases). This CDR3 contains 16 residues. Trimming took off 6 bases at V and 4 bases at J, with 21 bases between the two ends. Germline-derived CDR1 and CDR2 are MNHEY and SMNVEV (reference sequence). The CDR3 region has the DNA TGTGCCAGCAGCCCCCGGGGCGGAGGAGTCGGCACTGAAGCTTTCTTT. It codes for CASSPRGGGVGTEAFF.

Of note for this clone: The sample has other DNA sequences that encode this CDR3 too. The J gene is TRBJ1-6, the V gene TRBV6-5; the D gene is possibly TRBD1 (5 bases). The length of the CDR3 is 14 residues. Germline assignment: CDR1 MNHEY and CDR2 SVGAGI. Trimming left V 5 bases short and J 4 bases short, with 9 bases between. CDR3 amino acids: CASSAGPYNSPLHF. CDR3 DNA: TGTGCCAGCAGTGCAGGGCCTTATAATTCACCCCTCCACTTT.

The gene calls are TRBV30 and TRBJ1-5; 9 nucleotides match TRBD1. The length of the CDR3 is 16 residues. V lost 1 base, J lost 7 bases, and 11 bases stayed unmatched. Germline V lookup: CDR1 GTSNPN, CDR2 SVGIG (reference sequence). The DNA of the CDR3 is TGTGCCTGGAGTGCCCGGGGACAGGGCTATTTCCAGCCCCAGCATTTT. This sequence encodes CAWSARGQGYFQPQHF.